This T cell receptor beta chain originates from a study of OX40 agonist ivuxolimab in advanced cancers. Germline CDR1 and CDR2: SGHTA and FQGNSA. The CDR3 contains 14 residues. V was clipped by 2 bases and J by 8 bases, with 15 bases between them. The assay was immunoSEQ multiplex PCR, and TCRdb's table has in-frame clones only and misses some. The sample records 72,000 or so clones, approximately 86% being singletons. The receptor comes from an adult with an advanced solid tumor such as melanoma, head and neck, liver or kidney cancer. Specimen: CD4+ or CD8+ T cells sorted from blood, collected in a trial of the OX40 agonist ivuxolimab. V and J are TRBV7-2 and TRBJ1-2, with a weak D call TRBD1 (6 bases). CDR3 coding DNA: TGTGCCAGCAGCTTAACAGGGAGTGCGGAGGGCTACACCTTC. Translation: CASSLTGSAEGYTF.